The rows below give T cell receptor beta chains drawn from one sample of a study of blood T cells in healthy people across ages. TCRdb re-called the 5' RACE reads through MiXCR, storing one row per CDR3 protein. This sample carries fewer than 800,000 distinct CDR3 sequences, around 32% of them seen once, and the ten largest clones take 15%. Sample: blood. The source of these receptors is a woman of 80 years or more in good health. CDR3s include the opening cysteine and the closing phenylalanine or tryptophan. The order of the fields is clone size, D gene, J gene, V gene, CDR3 DNA, CDR3 protein. D genes are given only for firm matches. Only part of the rows carry a size: once, few, many, or a class if the clone is expanded.

>many|NA|TRBJ1-6|TRBV4-3
TGCGCCAGCAGCCAAACCCGTAATTCACCCCTCCACTTT
CASSQTRNSPLHF
>NA|NA|TRBJ2-1|TRBV20-1
TGCAGTACAGACCGCGGGACAGATTACAATGAGCAGTTCTTC
CSTDRGTDYNEQFF
>many|TRBD1|TRBJ2-4|TRBV20-1
TGCAGTGCTGCTTCTCTTGGGACAGTTAAAAACATTCAGTACTTC
CSAASLGTVKNIQYF
>few|NA|TRBJ1-1|TRBV27
TGTGCCAGCAGTTTATCGGGATTGGGGGGGAGCACTGAAGCTTTCTTT
CASSLSGLGGSTEAFF
>NA|TRBD1|TRBJ2-6|TRBV10-2
TGCGCCAGCTCGGGACAGGGAACAACTGGGGCCAACGTCCTGACTTTC
CASSGQGTTGANVLTF
>many|TRBD2|TRBJ2-3|TRBV9
TGTGCCAGCAGCGTAGACCAGCGGGGGGGCAGCAGGGCGCAGTATTTT
CASSVDQRGGSRAQYF
>many|NA|TRBJ2-5|TRBV6-2/TRBV6-3
TGTGCCAGCTCCTTACTGTTCGGGCAGACCCAGTACTTC
CASSLLFGQTQYF
>NA|NA|TRBJ2-5|TRBV5-6
TGTGCCAGCAGAAGAGCTACAGGGTATACTGATGAGCAGTACTTC
CASRRATGYTDEQYF
>NA|NA|TRBJ1-5|TRBV15
TGTGCCACCAGCAGAGGCCCGGGTTTTGGGATCAATCCGCCCCAGCATTTT
CATSRGPGFGINPPQHF
>NA|TRBD2|TRBJ2-2|TRBV12-3/TRBV12-4
TGTGCCAGCAGTTTAGGAGCGGGGGGGGCCGGGGAGCTGTTTTTT
CASSLGAGGAGELFF
>NA|TRBD2|TRBJ2-1|TRBV27
TGTGCCAGCAGTCAGCGGACTAGCGGGGGGGCCGTTGAGCAGTTCTTC
CASSQRTSGGAVEQFF
>many|NA|TRBJ1-5|TRBV20-1
TGCAGTGCTAGGTATACCGGGACACCGAATCAGCCCCAGCATTTT
CSARYTGTPNQPQHF
>NA|TRBD1|TRBJ1-4|TRBV5-1
TGCGCCAGCAGCTTTACAGGGGAGCAACTGTTTTTT
CASSFTGEQLFF
>many|NA|TRBJ1-2|TRBV4-1
TGCGCCAGCAGCCAAGACTCGTGGGGGGATAACTATGGCTACACCTTC
CASSQDSWGDNYGYTF
>many|NA|TRBJ2-1|TRBV3-1
TGTGCCAGCAGCCAAGGCTTTATGTGGGGCAATGAGCAGTTCTTC
CASSQGFMWGNEQFF
>many|NA|TRBJ2-7|TRBV15
TGTGCCACCAGCAGAGATGAGGGCAGTTCCTACGAGCAGTACTTC
CATSRDEGSSYEQYF
>NA|NA|TRBJ2-1|TRBV20-1
TGCAGTGCATTCGCGGGCAAGCAGTTCTTC
CSAFAGKQFF
>NA|NA|TRBJ1-4|TRBV2
TGTGCCAACAAAAGGGAGGGAACAACTAATGAAAAACTGTTTTTT
CANKREGTTNEKLFF
>NA|NA|TRBJ2-7|TRBV11-1
TGTGCCAGCAGTTCGGGCTGGACCAAGAATGAGCAGTACTTC
CASSSGWTKNEQYF
>NA|NA|TRBJ1-4|TRBV11-2
TGTACCAGCAGCCTCACAGGGCTTGATAATGAAAAACTGTTTTTT
CTSSLTGLDNEKLFF
>many|NA|TRBJ1-6|TRBV7-2
TGTGCCAGCACCGCGGAGGCCTTTGGTTCACCCCTCCACTTT
CASTAEAFGSPLHF
>NA|NA|TRBJ2-3|TRBV6-2/TRBV6-3
TGTGCCAGCAGACCGGCTGGAGAAGATACGCAGTATTTT
CASRPAGEDTQYF
>many|NA|TRBJ2-7|TRBV29-1
TGCAGCGTTATTTTGATGCTAGCACCGAGGGAGCAGTACTTC
CSVILMLAPREQYF
>NA|NA|TRBJ2-7|TRBV12-1
TGTGCCAGCAGCTTTGTAGGGGTAGGTGAGCAGTACTTC
CASSFVGVGEQYF
>few|NA|TRBJ1-3|TRBV6-5
TGTGCCAGCAGTTCCATCCGGACGGGAAACACCATATATTTT
CASSSIRTGNTIYF
>many|NA|TRBJ2-7|TRBV30
TGTGCCTGGAGTAGCATCGACACCTACGAGCAGTACTTC
CAWSSIDTYEQYF
>once|TRBD1|TRBJ2-7|TRBV5-1
TGCGCCAGCAGCTCGCGGACAGGGGTCCGCTACGAGCAGTACTTC
CASSSRTGVRYEQYF
>NA|TRBD2|TRBJ2-3|TRBV7-8
TGTGCCAGCAGCATAGGGACTAGCGGTCTAAATACGCAGTATTTT
CASSIGTSGLNTQYF
>many|NA|TRBJ2-7|TRBV3-1
TGTGCCAGCAGCCAAGAACTGGGGCCGTACTCCTACGAGCAGTACTTC
CASSQELGPYSYEQYF
>NA|NA|TRBJ2-5|TRBV6-6
TGTGCCAGCAGCCCCGGTAGCCGCGTGCAAGAGACCCAGTACTTC
CASSPGSRVQETQYF
>many|NA|TRBJ2-5|TRBV20-1
TGCAGTGCTAGAGATCCGGCAGCGGCTCAAGAGACCCAGTACTTC
CSARDPAAAQETQYF
>NA|TRBD2|TRBJ2-1|TRBV27
TGTGCCAGCAGTTTATGGATCCAGGGGACTAGCGGGAGGGCCCAGGGGAATGAGCAGTTCTTC
CASSLWIQGTSGRAQGNEQFF
>few|NA|TRBJ2-1|TRBV6-1
TGTGCCAGCAGTGAACCTCATGGGGACAATGAGCAGTTCTTC
CASSEPHGDNEQFF
>NA|NA|TRBJ2-5|TRBV7-2
TGTGCCAGCAGCTCAGCCGTGACCCAGTACTTC
CASSSAVTQYF
>many|TRBD2|TRBJ2-1|TRBV29-1
TGCAGCGTATCGCGGGGGGGCCAGGGGAATGAGCAGTTCTTC
CSVSRGGQGNEQFF
>few|NA|TRBJ1-1|TRBV20-1
TGCAGTGCTAGGACCCCCGGACGGTGGTCGAACACTGAAGCTTTCTTT
CSARTPGRWSNTEAFF
>many|NA|TRBJ1-2|TRBV20-1
TGCAGTGCTAGAGATACTAACTATGGCTACACCTTC
CSARDTNYGYTF
>NA|TRBD1|TRBJ1-1|TRBV5-4
TGTGCCAGCAGCCATGACAGGGGCGGCACTGAAGCTTTCTTT
CASSHDRGGTEAFF
>NA|NA|TRBJ2-7|TRBV7-9
TGTGCCAGCAGCTCCGTTGGCGACTCCTACGAGCAGTACTTC
CASSSVGDSYEQYF
>NA|TRBD2|TRBJ2-5|TRBV12-5
TGTGCTAGTGCCTCTCTGGGACTAGCGGGCGTACAAGAGACCCAGTACTTC
CASASLGLAGVQETQYF
>NA|NA|TRBJ1-5|TRBV30
TGTGCCTGGAGCGAGGGACACGTTGTTTCGCCCCAGCATTTT
CAWSEGHVVSPQHF
>many|NA|TRBJ1-4|TRBV4-3
TGCGCCAGCAGCCCACACCGGAAGGGAGGGGAAAAACTGTTTTTT
CASSPHRKGGEKLFF
>many|NA|TRBJ2-1|TRBV9
TGTGCCAGCAGCGTAGCTTTCGGAAGGGGACGGGACAATGAGCAGTTCTTC
CASSVAFGRGRDNEQFF
>NA|NA|TRBJ2-7|TRBV11-2
TGTGCCAGCAGCTTTAATGGGTACGAGCAGTACTTC
CASSFNGYEQYF
>many|NA|TRBJ1-2|TRBV2
TGTGCCAGCAGTGAAGGGCCGGGGTATGGCTACACCTTC
CASSEGPGYGYTF
>many|NA|TRBJ2-6|TRBV3-1
TGTGCCAGCAGCCAAAGCAGGTCAGGCTCCTCTGGGGCCAACGTCCTGACTTTC
CASSQSRSGSSGANVLTF
>many|NA|TRBJ2-7|TRBV7-9
TGTGCCAGCAGCCCACCCGGGACATCAGTCTCCTACGAGCAGTACTTC
CASSPPGTSVSYEQYF
>NA|NA|TRBJ2-3|TRBV20-1
TGCAGTGCTAGAGAAGTAGGTCATACGCAGTATTTT
CSAREVGHTQYF
>few|NA|TRBJ2-2|TRBV14
TGTGCCAGCAGCCAAGTGGCGGGGTACACCGGGGAGCTGTTTTTT
CASSQVAGYTGELFF
>NA|NA|TRBJ1-2|TRBV7-9
TGTGCCAGCAGCCTTGACCCGCGTGGCTACACCTTC
CASSLDPRGYTF
>many|NA|TRBJ2-5|TRBV5-1
TGCGCCAGCAGCTTGGCCCCGGCAGGGCAGAGAGAGACCCAGTACTTC
CASSLAPAGQRETQYF
>NA|NA|TRBJ1-1|TRBV7-8
TGTGCCAGCAGCTTACTATTGGTCCCAGAAGCTTTCTTT
CASSLLLVPEAFF
>NA|NA|TRBJ1-4|TRBV9
TGTGCCAGCAGCGGCGGGACGGGCTCAACTAATGAAAAACTGTTTTTT
CASSGGTGSTNEKLFF
>many|TRBD1|TRBJ2-7|TRBV5-1
TGCGCCAGCAGCTTGGCGCCGAAGGGGGCCGAGCAGTACTTC
CASSLAPKGAEQYF
>NA|TRBD1|TRBJ2-7|TRBV19
TGTGCCAGTAGTACCCTGACAGGGGGAAGCTCCTACAATGAGCAGTACTTC
CASSTLTGGSSYNEQYF
>NA|NA|TRBJ1-2|TRBV19
TGTGCCAGCCCATATAGGAAAGCACTTGGCTACACCTTC
CASPYRKALGYTF
>NA|NA|TRBJ1-2|TRBV6-6
TGTGCCTGCAGTGTGGGGTCTTCTAACTATGGCTACACCTTC
CACSVGSSNYGYTF
>many|TRBD1|TRBJ2-1|TRBV6-6
TGTGCCAGCAGTGCCGGGACAGGGTCTGAGCAGTTCTTC
CASSAGTGSEQFF
>few|NA|TRBJ2-2|TRBV11-2
TGTGCCAGCGCCAAAAGCGGGGAGCTGTTTTTT
CASAKSGELFF